Shown below are 19 T cell receptor beta chains from a single sample sequenced in a study of blood T cells in healthy people across ages. A second PCR, run for about 7 to 11 cycles, used a sample-barcoded 5' primer plus a J-beta primer mix. MiXCR was run by TCRdb on the 5' RACE reads, yielding one entry per CDR3 protein. Here the sample spans approximately 880,000 distinct CDR3 sequences, 45% to 50% being singletons. Sequenced sample: blood. The receptors come from a man in his thirties or forties in good health.

The V gene is TRBV29-1, the J gene TRBJ2-1, with a possible D match to TRBD2 (7 bases). This CDR3 is built from 12 residues. V lost 7 bases to trimming and J lost 8 bases, with 15 bases between them. In germline, CDR1 is SQVTM, CDR2 ANQGSEA. The CDR3 DNA reads TGCAGCGAGGGGGGGGCAAAGGATGAGCAGTTCTTC. It yields the protein CSEGGAKDEQFF.

This clonotype was counted a few times. The gene calls are TRBV4-1 and TRBJ2-2, with D unresolved. V was trimmed by 1 base and J by 4 bases, leaving 19 bases between them. The CDR3 sequence is 18 residues long. Looked up from germline, CDR1 is MGHRA and CDR2 is YSYEKL. The CDR3 nucleotides read TGCGCCAGCAGCCAAGTAGACGGGTCTCAAGTAAGCACCGGGGAGCTGTTTTTT. This encodes CASSQVDGSQVSTGELFF.

About this clonotype itself: One end of the junction is discordant with germline, which a read error may explain. The V and J genes are TRBV27 and TRBJ2-5, with 8 bases fitting TRBD2. The CDR3 consists of 12 residues. CDR1 and CDR2 from the germline V gene are MNHEY and SMNVEV (reference sequence). The CDR3 spells CASASRGETQHF. As DNA, the CDR3 is TGTGCCAGCGCCTCGCGGGGGGAGACCCAGCACTTC.

The chain carries TRBV6-2 or TRBV6-3 and TRBJ1-6; D ambiguous. Trimming removed 2 bases at V and 16 bases at J, with 9 bases between. Looked up from germline, CDR1 is MNHEY and CDR2 is SVGEGT. This CDR3 has 11 amino acids. Written as DNA, the CDR3 is TGTGCCAGCAGTTACGGGCGGAGACTCCACTTT. It is translated as CASSYGRRLHF.

J is TRBJ2-1 and V is TRBV11-2, with D possibly matching TRBD1 (6 bases). V was pared by 4 bases and J by 2 bases, with 15 bases between. The CDR3 runs 16 residues. CDR1 SGHAT and CDR2 FQNNGV come from the germline V gene. This CDR3 reads CASSSRLGATYNEQFF. The CDR3 DNA reads TGTGCCAGCAGCTCCCGTTTGGGGGCTACCTACAATGAGCAGTTCTTC.

The chain recombines TRBV29-1 with TRBJ2-1, with D perhaps given as TRBD1 or TRBD2 (6 bases each). Germline V gives CDR1 SQVTM, CDR2 ANQGSEA. CDR3 length: 15 residues. V gave up 5 bases and J gave up 5 bases, with 19 bases separating them. The CDR3 DNA follows: TGCAGCGTTCCTGGGGGGCCCTCGGGCCACAATGAGCAGTTCTTC. It encodes CSVPGGPSGHNEQFF.

CDR3 sequence: CSGGERGSYNEQFF. The CDR3 DNA sequence: TGCAGCGGGGGTGAGCGGGGGTCCTACAATGAGCAGTTCTTC. The chain couples TRBV29-1 to TRBJ2-1, with 8 positions matching TRBD2. Trimming took 7 bases from V and 1 from J; bases not matched to a gene: 6. CDR1 and CDR2 from the germline V gene are SQVTM and ANQGSEA. CDR3 length: 14 residues.

This rearrangement joins TRBV20-1 to TRBJ2-3; weak D call: TRBD2 (6 bases). The CDR3 has 13 amino acids. With 5 bases removed from V and 2 bases from J, the gap between germline ends came to 11 bases. The germline V gene encodes CDR1 DFQATT and CDR2 SNEGSKA (reference sequence). Here the CDR3 DNA reads TGCAGTGCTTCGGGGGATTCCACAGATACGCAGTATTTT. The encoded protein is CSASGDSTDTQYF.

The table lists this clonotype with a few counts. J is TRBJ2-5 and V is TRBV9, with no clear D. With 0 bases removed from V and 2 bases from J, the gap between germline ends came to 5 bases. The CDR3 is 13 residues long. CDR1 and CDR2 from the germline V gene are SGDLS and YYNGEE. This CDR3 reads CASSVDEQETQYF. CDR3 coding DNA: TGTGCCAGCAGCGTAGACGAGCAAGAGACCCAGTACTTC.

This clonotype was found many times. V and J are TRBV20-1 and TRBJ1-2; 9 nucleotides line up with TRBD1. CDR1 and CDR2 from the germline V gene are DFQATT and SNEGSKA (reference sequence). Trimming at V came to 6 bases and at J to 4 bases, leaving 6 bases not matched to a gene. This CDR3 is 13 amino acids long. CDR3 sequence: CSAPGQGGYGYTF. The CDR3 DNA sequence: TGCAGTGCCCCGGGACAGGGCGGCTATGGCTACACCTTC.

V usage is TRBV20-1 and J usage is TRBJ2-7; 7 nucleotides agree with TRBD2. The CDR3 has 17 amino acids. V shed 3 bases, J shed 0 bases, and the junction held 14 bases outside the gene matches. CDR1 and CDR2 from the germline V gene are DFQATT and SNEGSKA (reference sequence). The CDR3 reads CSARPYGSSGRSYEQYF. DNA for the CDR3: TGCAGTGCTAGGCCATATGGGTCTAGCGGTCGCTCCTACGAGCAGTACTTC.

J is TRBJ2-5 and V is TRBV7-2; TRBD1 might be the D (5 bases). Germline V CDR1 and CDR2: SGHTA, FQGNSA. The CDR3 has 15 amino acids. Between the trimmed V and J ends, which lost 4 bases and 0 bases, there was a span of 12 bases. The CDR3, as DNA: TGTGCCAGCAGCTATAATCCAGGGTACCAAGAGACCCAGTACTTC. Residues: CASSYNPGYQETQYF. The complete variable domain, with remaining parts taken from reference TRBV7-2 and TRBJ2-5, reads GAGVSQSPSNKVTEKGKDVELRCDPISGHTALYWYRQSLGQGLEFLIYFQGNSAPDKSGLPSDRFSAERTGGSVSTLTIQRTQQEDSAVYLCASSYNPGYQETQYFGPGTRLLVL.

This clonotype occurred once. The rearrangement joins TRBV5-1 to TRBJ1-2; D may be TRBD1 (5 bases). There are 14 residues in the CDR3. Germline V gives CDR1 SGHRS, CDR2 YFSETQ. Trimming cost V 5 bases and J 8 bases, with 19 bases left between them. The CDR3 spells CASRDQGSLLGYTF. The CDR3 DNA reads as TGCGCCAGCAGGGATCAGGGAAGCCTATTGGGCTACACCTTC.

In its sample, this clonotype was seen a few times. A much larger clone differs by one base, so this may be a read error. This chain joins TRBV28 and TRBJ2-7; no reliable D call. The germline gives CDR1 MDHEN, CDR2 SYDVKM. The CDR3 contains 11 residues. The CDR3 loop is CASSLWYEQYF. CDR3 nucleotides: TGTGCCAGCAGTCTATGGTATGAGCAGTACTTC.

This clonotype was observed a single time. The chain recombines TRBV5-1 with TRBJ2-7; the match to TRBD2 covers 9 bases. V gave up 7 bases and J gave up 5 bases; unmatched junction bases: 13. Germline-derived CDR1 and CDR2 are SGHRS and YFSETQ. This CDR3 comprises 15 residues. In DNA, the CDR3 is TGCGCCAGCGCCCCGACGGGTAGCGGGGGCCACGAGCAGTACTTC. Residues: CASAPTGSGGHEQYF.

The table lists this clonotype with a few counts. The gene calls are TRBV6-2 or TRBV6-3 and TRBJ2-1; 11 bases map to TRBD2. Germline loops: CDR1 MNHEY, CDR2 SVGEGT. The CDR3 has 15 amino acids. Trimming at V came to 8 bases and at J to 3 bases, leaving 6 bases not matched to a gene. The CDR3 coding sequence is TGTGCCAGCGCCAATAGCGGGGGGGTCTACAATGAGCAGTTCTTC. The encoded protein is CASANSGGVYNEQFF.

A few counts support this clonotype. CDR3 region: CASSQEGTVADEKLFF. DNA for the CDR3: TGCGCCAGCAGCCAAGAAGGGACAGTTGCGGATGAAAAACTGTTTTTT. The chain uses TRBV4-1 and TRBJ1-4; TRBD1 matches at 7 bases. V gave up 0 bases and J gave up 6 bases; unmatched junction bases: 7. The germline V gene encodes CDR1 MGHRA and CDR2 YSYEKL. This CDR3 region has 16 residues.

This clonotype has more than one count but fewer than ten. One end of the junction does not line up with germline, which may come from a read error. The genes are TRBV28 and TRBJ2-7; 8 bases map to TRBD1. The CDR3 totals 13 residues. The germline V gene encodes CDR1 MDHEN and CDR2 SYDVKM. CDR3 in DNA: TGTGCCAGATGGCAACAGGGGGAATACGTGCAGTACTTC. The encoded protein is CARWQQGEYVQYF.

This sequence joins TRBV7-9 and TRBJ2-7; D tentatively reads TRBD1 or TRBD2 (6 bases each). The V gene lost 1 base and the J gene lost 3 bases, with 10 bases spanning the gap. The CDR3 spans 14 residues. Germline CDR1 SEHNR, CDR2 FQNEAQ (reference sequence). CDR3 amino acids: CASSLGRGDYEQYF. The CDR3, as DNA: TGTGCCAGCAGCTTAGGGAGGGGGGACTACGAGCAGTACTTC.